The 31 T cell receptor beta chains below come from one sample, sequenced in a study of T cell changes during pregnancy in multiple sclerosis. Data came from immunoSEQ multiplex PCR; TCRdb stores just in-frame clones and leaves some out. The data contain about 27,000 clones, about 89% of them singletons. This material consisted of CD8+ T cells from peripheral blood mononuclear cells, taken in the first trimester of pregnancy. Receptors were obtained from a female donor in good health, enrolled as a control in a pregnancy study.

Notes on this clone: At the DNA level, this CDR3 is encoded by other sequences in the same sample as well. This rearrangement joins TRBV28 to TRBJ2-6; no clear D. Germline V lookup: CDR1 MDHEN, CDR2 SYDVKM. The V end lost 10 bases, the J end lost 1 base, and 14 bases lay between the germline ends. There are 15 residues in the CDR3. The CDR3 here is CAIGTAESGANVLTF. The CDR3 nucleotides are TGTGCCATCGGAACAGCAGAGTCTGGGGCCAACGTCCTGACTTTC.

V gene TRBV27 combines with J gene TRBJ2-2; the D gene is possibly TRBD1 (5 bases). CDR1 is MNHEY, CDR2 SMNVEV, per germline (reference sequence). The CDR3 is 14 residues long. V was clipped by 5 bases and J by 6 bases, with 13 bases between them. The CDR3 region has the DNA TGTGCCAGCAGTCTCGACTTAGGGGCCGGGGAGCTGTTTTTT. Translating gives CASSLDLGAGELFF.

This clone was found many times. The identical CDR3 is also encoded by other nucleotide sequences in the sample. Here the CDR3 DNA reads TGTGCCAGCAGTGAACTAGCGGGATCCTACAATGAGCAGTTCTTC. Its translation is CASSELAGSYNEQFF. This chain links TRBV6-1 with TRBJ2-1; TRBD2 agrees at 9 bases. There are 15 residues in the CDR3. Germline values: CDR1 MNHNS, CDR2 SASEGT. V trimming: 2 bases; J trimming: 1 base; junction bases outside the gene matches: 0.

The V call is TRBV9, the J call TRBJ2-5; no clear D. V lost 3 bases, J lost 3 bases, and 12 bases lay in between. Germline V gene lookup returns CDR1 SGDLS and CDR2 YYNGEE. CDR3 length equals 14 residues. The CDR3 DNA reads TGTGCCAGCAGCGGGAGTTCCTTGAAAGAGACCCAGTACTTC. Residues: CASSGSSLKETQYF.

The V gene is TRBV5-6, the J gene TRBJ2-5; 11 nucleotides agree with TRBD2. With V trimmed by 4 bases and J by 5 bases, 10 bases remained unmatched. Germline CDR1 is SGHDT and CDR2 is YYEEEE. CDR3 length: 16 residues. The CDR3 sequence: CASSQYLAGGSETQYF. The CDR3 bases are TGTGCCAGCAGCCAGTACCTAGCGGGGGGTAGTGAGACCCAGTACTTC.

The CDR3 reads CASSSGHSYEQYF. The CDR3 DNA follows: TGTGCCAGCAGCAGCGGCCACTCCTACGAGCAGTACTTC. The gene calls are TRBV7-8 and TRBJ2-7, with D possibly TRBD2 on 5 matching bases. V shed 5 bases and J shed 0 bases, with 8 bases lying between them. The CDR3 has 13 residues. Germline V gene sequence: CDR1 SGHVS, CDR2 FQNEAQ.

The chain has TRBV4-1 and TRBJ1-3; D not resolved. The CDR3 length is 17 residues. Trimming took 1 base from V and 0 from J, leaving 13 bases between them. CDR1 and CDR2 (germline): MGHRA, YSYEKL. The CDR3 here is CASSQVRQANSGNTIYF. In DNA, the CDR3 is TGCGCCAGCAGCCAAGTTAGGCAGGCAAACTCTGGAAACACCATATATTTT.

The rearrangement uses TRBV28 and TRBJ1-1; TRBD1 might be the D (6 bases). The length of the CDR3 is 15 residues. The V end lost 4 bases, the J end lost 0 bases, and 12 bases lay between the germline ends. The germline gives CDR1 MDHEN, CDR2 SYDVKM. CDR3 sequence reads: CASSSRDNLNTEAFF. The CDR3 DNA reads as TGTGCCAGCAGTTCAAGGGACAACTTGAACACTGAAGCTTTCTTT.

The V and J genes are TRBV5-5 and TRBJ2-7, with 11 bases matching TRBD1. V lost 0 bases, J lost 5 bases, and 10 bases stayed unmatched. Germline V gene data show CDR1 as SGHKS and CDR2 as YYEKEE (reference sequence). CDR3 size: 17 residues. The CDR3 is CASSLAAGQGGIDEQYF. As DNA, the CDR3 is TGTGCCAGCAGCTTGGCGGCGGGACAGGGGGGGATCGACGAGCAGTACTTC.

The count of this clone is one. The chain joins TRBV6-1 to TRBJ1-5; possible D gene TRBD1, 6 bases. The germline gives CDR1 MNHNS, CDR2 SASEGT. V lost 8 bases and J lost 5, with 19 bases in between. The CDR3 totals 15 residues. The CDR3 region is CASLWGGQGDQPQHF. For the CDR3, the DNA is TGTGCCAGCCTCTGGGGGGGGCAAGGGGATCAGCCCCAGCATTTT.

The chain employs TRBV6-4 and TRBJ2-3, with D unclear. Trimming shortened V by 2 bases and J by 3 bases, and 6 bases separated the two germline ends. This CDR3 spans 13 amino acids. In germline, CDR1 is MRHNA, CDR2 SNTAGT. The CDR3 nucleotides are TGTGCCAGCAGTGACAGCGTAACAGATACGCAGTATTTT. This encodes CASSDSVTDTQYF.

V is TRBV15 and J is TRBJ2-5; D ambiguous. CDR3 size: 11 residues. Germline loops: CDR1 LNHNV, CDR2 YYDKDF (reference sequence). V lost 3 bases and J lost 3, with 2 bases in between. The CDR3 sequence is CATSSKETQYF. The CDR3 DNA reads TGTGCCACCAGCAGCAAAGAGACCCAGTACTTC.

This chain connects TRBV7-9 to TRBJ2-1, with 9 nucleotides matching TRBD2. The CDR3 extends over 16 amino acids. CDR1 is SEHNR, CDR2 FQNEAQ, per germline (reference sequence). The V gene end was trimmed by 5 bases and the J gene end by 9 bases; junction bases not matched to a gene: 14. The CDR3: CASSLVAGVKFFEQFF. In nucleotides, the CDR3 is TGTGCCAGCAGCCTTGTAGCGGGAGTGAAGTTTTTTGAGCAGTTCTTC. The whole variable domain, remainder taken from reference TRBV7-9 and TRBJ2-1, is DTGVSQNPRHKITKRGQNVTFRCDPISEHNRLYWYRQTLGQGPEFLTYFQNEAQLEKSRLLSDRFSAERPKGSFSTLEIQRTEQGDSAMYLCASSLVAGVKFFEQFFGPGTRLTVL.

V gene TRBV11-2 combines with J gene TRBJ1-2; TRBD1 is a possible D gene (5 bases). This CDR3 contains 15 residues. The germline gives CDR1 SGHAT, CDR2 FQNNGV. The V and J ends lost 5 bases and 2 bases respectively, with 15 bases between them. CDR3 region: CASSPRAGVNYGYTF. The CDR3 DNA is TGTGCCAGCAGCCCCCGGGCGGGGGTAAACTATGGCTACACCTTC.

This clone ranks as medium-sized. The rearrangement uses TRBV6-4 and TRBJ1-6, with a possible D match to TRBD1 (5 bases). The CDR3 extends over 13 amino acids. The V gene lost 3 bases and the J gene lost 5 bases, with 5 bases spanning the gap. CDR1 is MRHNA and CDR2 is SNTAGT in the germline V gene. CDR3 amino acids: CASSEQDNSPLHF. CDR3 coding DNA: TGTGCCAGCAGTGAACAGGATAATTCACCCCTCCACTTT.

The V and J genes are TRBV27 and TRBJ1-5; 9 bases line up with TRBD1. CDR3 length: 15 residues. J gave up 7 bases and V 5 bases, and 9 bases lay outside the gene matches. Germline CDR1 reads MNHEY; CDR2 reads SMNVEV (reference sequence). CDR3 residues: CASSPGTGFGQPQHF. The CDR3 DNA follows: TGTGCCAGCAGTCCCGGGACAGGGTTTGGGCAGCCCCAGCATTTT.

This chain uses TRBV7-9 with TRBJ2-1; 9 bases match TRBD2. The CDR3 has 14 amino acids. Per germline, CDR1 SEHNR and CDR2 FQNEAQ (reference sequence). The junction had 3 bases not matched to a gene; V was cut back by 2 bases and J by 7 bases. This CDR3 reads CASSLSGGRNEQFF. In nucleotides, the CDR3 is TGTGCCAGCAGCTTAAGCGGGGGGCGGAATGAGCAGTTCTTC.

V and J are TRBV28 and TRBJ2-1, with 9 bases that match TRBD2. The germline gives CDR1 MDHEN, CDR2 SYDVKM. The V and J ends lost 6 bases and 9 bases, in that order; junction bases with no gene match: 15. The CDR3 has 16 residues. CDR3 sequence: CASSPRGGGAYSEQFF. The DNA for the CDR3 is TGTGCCAGCAGCCCCAGGGGCGGGGGGGCCTATAGTGAGCAGTTCTTC. Full variable domain (missing parts from reference TRBV28 and TRBJ2-1): DVKVTQSSRYLVKRTGEKVFLECVQDMDHENMFWYRQDPGLGLRLIYFSYDVKMKEKGDIPEGYSVSREKKERFSLILESASTNQTSMYLCASSPRGGGAYSEQFFGPGTRLTVL.

The gene calls are TRBV13 and TRBJ2-1, with TRBD1 as a possible D gene (5 bases). Germline V gene sequence: CDR1 PRHDT, CDR2 FYEKMQ (reference sequence). V was clipped by 5 bases and J by 1 base, with 15 bases between them. The CDR3 sequence is 16 residues long. The CDR3 DNA is TGTGCCAGCAGCGCAGGGCCTACGAATTCCTACAATGAGCAGTTCTTC. Amino acid sequence: CASSAGPTNSYNEQFF.

The CDR3 coding sequence is TGCGCCAGCAGCCAAGTTTCCGGGACAGCCTACAATGAGCAGTTCTTC. It translates to CASSQVSGTAYNEQFF. This chain links TRBV4-1 with TRBJ2-1; 7 bases map to TRBD1. Losses at the gene ends were 1 base for V and 2 bases for J; bases not matched to a gene: 5. The CDR3 sequence is 16 residues long. The germline V gene encodes CDR1 MGHRA and CDR2 YSYEKL.

In nucleotides, the CDR3 is TGTGCCAGCAGCGCTTCGGACAGAAACACTGAAGCTTTCTTT. Amino acid sequence: CASSASDRNTEAFF. The chain carries TRBV7-6 and TRBJ1-1; D possibly corresponds to TRBD1 (6 bases). V gave up 5 bases and J gave up 2 bases, with 12 bases separating them. The germline CDR1 and CDR2 sequences are SGHVS and FNYEAQ. The CDR3 runs 14 residues.

Details on this clone: At one boundary the junction diverges from the germline segment, which might be a read error. The chain is built from TRBV5-1 and TRBJ1-2, with D possibly TRBD1 on 6 matching bases. Germline values: CDR1 SGHRS, CDR2 YFSETQ. The CDR3 contains 15 residues. CDR3 sequence reads: CASSLDAGANYGYTF. The CDR3 DNA sequence: TGCGCCAGCAGCTTGGATGCGGGGGCTAATTATGGCTACACCTTC.

This clone appeared once. The chain recombines TRBV19 with TRBJ2-7; D gene ambiguous. CDR3 length equals 14 residues. The V gene lost 3 bases and the J gene lost 2 bases, with 11 bases spanning the gap. The germline gives CDR1 LNHDA, CDR2 SQIVND (reference sequence). The CDR3: CASSIGSKTYEQYF. The CDR3 DNA sequence: TGTGCCAGTAGTATCGGGTCCAAAACCTACGAGCAGTACTTC.

The chain has TRBV11-2 and TRBJ2-7; 7 positions match TRBD1. V trimming: 5 bases; J trimming: 1 base; junction bases outside the gene matches: 5. Germline values: CDR1 SGHAT, CDR2 FQNNGV. The CDR3 has 14 amino acids. The CDR3: CASSPRTGSYEQYF. Written as DNA, the CDR3 is TGTGCCAGCAGCCCTCGGACAGGATCCTACGAGCAGTACTTC.

This clone turned up a few times. The chain carries TRBV6-5 and TRBJ1-1, with TRBD1 identical over 7 bases. The CDR3 has 13 amino acids. Unmatched junction bases numbered 1, after V lost 2 bases and J lost 4 bases. Germline V gives CDR1 MNHEY, CDR2 SVGAGI. CDR3 sequence (DNA): TGTGCCAGCAGTTACCAGGGGGTCACTGAAGCTTTCTTT. It encodes CASSYQGVTEAFF.

The chain is built from TRBV9 and TRBJ2-5, with unresolved D. The germline V and J ends were trimmed by 4 bases and 1 base, with 11 bases remaining between them. Germline V gene data show CDR1 as SGDLS and CDR2 as YYNGEE. The CDR3 spans 14 residues. The CDR3 region is CASSSSGGQETQYF. Written as DNA, the CDR3 is TGTGCCAGCAGCTCATCTGGCGGCCAAGAGACCCAGTACTTC.

This chain connects TRBV4-1 to TRBJ2-7, with 15 positions matching TRBD2. This CDR3 comprises 16 residues. V was pared by 4 bases and J by 3 bases, with 4 bases of the junction left unmatched. Germline V CDR1 and CDR2: MGHRA, YSYEKL. The CDR3: CASSPGTSGRNYEQYF. The CDR3 nucleotides are TGCGCCAGCAGCCCCGGGACTAGCGGGAGGAACTACGAGCAGTACTTC.

J is TRBJ2-7 and V is TRBV28, with a tentative D call TRBD1 (6 bases). There are 11 residues in the CDR3. Between the trimmed V and J ends, which lost 4 bases and 6 bases, there was a span of 7 bases. Per germline, CDR1 MDHEN and CDR2 SYDVKM. CDR3 loop: CASSSGAEQYF. Here the CDR3 DNA reads TGTGCCAGCAGTTCAGGGGCCGAGCAGTACTTC.

The V and J genes are TRBV5-8 and TRBJ2-5; TRBD1 aligns across 8 bases. With 0 bases clipped from V and 2 bases from J, the junction kept 3 bases outside the gene matches. The CDR3 contains 15 residues. The V gene's germline CDR1 is SGHTS and CDR2 YDEGEE. This chain's CDR3 is CASSLGTGWQETQYF. CDR3 DNA sequence: TGTGCCAGCAGCTTGGGGACAGGGTGGCAAGAGACCCAGTACTTC.

The genes are TRBV7-9 and TRBJ2-7; 9 bases map to TRBD1. The V gene end was trimmed by 5 bases and the J gene end by 6 bases; junction bases not matched to a gene: 8. This CDR3 is built from 14 residues. CDR1 is SEHNR, CDR2 FQNEAQ, per germline (reference sequence). The CDR3 region is CASSPTGGRREQYF. The CDR3 DNA follows: TGTGCCAGCAGCCCCACAGGGGGCCGGCGCGAGCAGTACTTC.

In nucleotides, the CDR3 is TGTGCCAGCAGTTCCGGACTCGCGATATACAATGAGCAGTTCTTC. Amino acids: CASSSGLAIYNEQFF. The chain recombines TRBV27 with TRBJ2-1; D possibly corresponds to TRBD2 (5 bases). The CDR3 spans 15 residues. Germline V gene data show CDR1 as MNHEY and CDR2 as SMNVEV (reference sequence). V lost 4 bases and J 4 bases, leaving 14 bases between the germline ends.